The rows below give T cell receptor beta chains drawn from one sample of a study of blood T cell repertoires in COVID-19. Sequencing was performed with immunoSEQ multiplex PCR; in TCRdb, only in-frame clones are kept and a portion is missing. The sample includes about 99,000 clones, about 86% of them seen just once. Sequenced material: peripheral blood. The source is a human donor in a cohort sampled during active COVID-19. The CDR3 runs from the conserved cysteine through the conserved F or W. A D gene is named only where the DNA matches it firmly. Size is omitted from some rows. Given values are once, few, many or a class for expanded clones.

TRBD1,.,TRBV4-1,TRBJ1-1,TGCGCCAGCAGCCACCCCGGGACAGGGCGAAACACTGAAGCTTTCTTT,CASSHPGTGRNTEAFF
TRBD1,.,TRBV28,TRBJ2-5,TGTGCCAGCAGTTTCCCCCGGGACAGGGAGCCCAAAGAGACCCAGTACTTC,CASSFPRDREPKETQYF
.,.,TRBV19,TRBJ1-2,TGTGCCAGTAGTATAGCACAGGGCAACTATGGCTACACCTTC,CASSIAQGNYGYTF
TRBD2,.,TRBV28,TRBJ2-1,TGTGCCAGCACCCCTAGCGGGAGGGCCCGGGGTGAGCAGTTCTTC,CASTPSGRARGEQFF
.,few,TRBV11-2,TRBJ2-3,TGTGCCAGCAGGCTAGCCTCAGATACGCAGTATTTT,CASRLASDTQYF
.,.,TRBV4-2,TRBJ2-3,TGTGCCAGCAGCCAAACAGACAGGGGAGGGACAGATACGCAGTATTTT,CASSQTDRGGTDTQYF
.,.,TRBV6-2/TRBV6-3,TRBJ1-6,TGTGCCAGCAGTTACGGCGTATGGACAGAGAATTCACCCCTCCACTTT,CASSYGVWTENSPLHF
.,.,TRBV5-1,TRBJ2-1,TGCGCCAGCAGCTTGCGGACAGCCAGCTCCTACAATGAGCAGTTCTTC,CASSLRTASSYNEQFF
TRBD1,.,TRBV6-6,TRBJ1-5,TGTGCCAGCAGGACACAGGGGGCTCAGCCCCAGCATTTT,CASRTQGAQPQHF
.,.,TRBV5-1,TRBJ2-1,TGCGCCAGCAGCTTCGGTCTAGCTTTCTCCTACAATGAGCAGTTCTTC,CASSFGLAFSYNEQFF
.,.,TRBV4-1,TRBJ1-1,TGCGCCAGCAGCCAAGGGTTTTCGGCTGAAGCTTTCTTT,CASSQGFSAEAFF
TRBD2,once,TRBV6-1,TRBJ2-3,TGTGCCAGCAGTGAATCCCTAGCGGGGAGAACGCAGTATTTT,CASSESLAGRTQYF
.,.,TRBV13,TRBJ2-7,TGTGCCAGCAGCTCGGGGGGCCGGGTCCACGAGCAGTACTTC,CASSSGGRVHEQYF
.,once,TRBV4-1,TRBJ2-7,TGCGCCAGCAGCCGCGTCCGGGATGGCGGGGACGAGCAGTACTTC,CASSRVRDGGDEQYF
TRBD2,few,TRBV5-1,TRBJ2-7,TGCGCCAGCAGCTTTAGCGGGGGGCTGGCCTACGAGCAGTACTTC,CASSFSGGLAYEQYF
TRBD1,once,TRBV7-6,TRBJ2-1,TGTGCCAGCAGCTCTACATCCGGGACAGGGAGAAATGAGCAGTTCTTC,CASSSTSGTGRNEQFF
TRBD1,.,TRBV3-1/TRBV3-2,TRBJ1-6,TGTGCCAGCAGCCAAGGGGACAGGAGGGGCTCACCCCTCCACTTT,CASSQGDRRGSPLHF
.,.,TRBV7-2,TRBJ1-5,TGTGCCAGCAGACTTGGAGCGAATCAGCCCCAGCATTTT,CASRLGANQPQHF
.,.,TRBV5-1,TRBJ1-1,TGCGCCAGCAGCTTGGGGGTAGGGGGACGCACTGAAGCTTTCTTT,CASSLGVGGRTEAFF
.,.,TRBV6-4,TRBJ2-2,TGTGCCAGCAGAGAGGGAGTTGACACCGGGGAGCTGTTTTTT,CASREGVDTGELFF
.,once,TRBV10-1,TRBJ2-3,TGCGCCAGCAGTGAGTACGGCGGTAGCACAGATACGCAGTATTTT,CASSEYGGSTDTQYF
.,.,TRBV19,TRBJ1-2,TGTGCCAGTAGTAAACGCGTTGCAGGGGCCTATGGCTACACCTTC,CASSKRVAGAYGYTF